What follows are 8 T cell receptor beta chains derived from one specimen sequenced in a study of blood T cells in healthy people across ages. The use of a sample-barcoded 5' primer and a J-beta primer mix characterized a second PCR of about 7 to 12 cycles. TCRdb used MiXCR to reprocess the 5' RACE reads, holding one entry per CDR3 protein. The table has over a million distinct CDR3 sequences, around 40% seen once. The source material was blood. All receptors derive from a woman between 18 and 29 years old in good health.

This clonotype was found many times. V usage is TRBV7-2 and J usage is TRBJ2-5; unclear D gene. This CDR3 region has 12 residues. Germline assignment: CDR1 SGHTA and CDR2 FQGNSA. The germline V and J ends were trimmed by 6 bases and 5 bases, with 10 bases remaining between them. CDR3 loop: CASSLSRETQYF. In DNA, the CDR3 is TGTGCCAGCAGTTTATCCCGGGAGACCCAGTACTTC.

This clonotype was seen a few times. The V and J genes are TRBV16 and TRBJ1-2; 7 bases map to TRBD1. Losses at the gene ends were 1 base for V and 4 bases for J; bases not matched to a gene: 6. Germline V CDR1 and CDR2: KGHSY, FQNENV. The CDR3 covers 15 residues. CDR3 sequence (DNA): TGTGCCAGCAGCCAATTTTGGGACAGCGTCTATGGCTACACCTTC. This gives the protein CASSQFWDSVYGYTF. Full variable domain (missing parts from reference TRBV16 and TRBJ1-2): GEEVAQTPKHLVRGEGQKAKLYCAPIKGHSYVFWYQQVLKNEFKFLISFQNENVFDETGMPKERFSAKCLPNSPCSLEIQATKLEDSAVYFCASSQFWDSVYGYTFGSGTRLTVV.

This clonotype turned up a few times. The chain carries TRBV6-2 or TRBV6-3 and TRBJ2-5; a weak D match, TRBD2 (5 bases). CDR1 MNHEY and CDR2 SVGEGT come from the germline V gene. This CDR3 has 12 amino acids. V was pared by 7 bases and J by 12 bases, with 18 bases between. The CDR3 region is CASTPTRGSKYF. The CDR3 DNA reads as TGTGCCAGCACTCCTACCCGGGGTAGCAAGTACTTC.

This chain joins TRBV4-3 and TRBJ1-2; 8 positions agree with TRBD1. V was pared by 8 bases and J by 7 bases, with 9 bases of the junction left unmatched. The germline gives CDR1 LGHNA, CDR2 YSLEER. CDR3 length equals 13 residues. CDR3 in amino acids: CASRPQGASGYTF. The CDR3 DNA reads TGCGCCAGCCGACCCCAGGGGGCGAGTGGCTACACCTTC.

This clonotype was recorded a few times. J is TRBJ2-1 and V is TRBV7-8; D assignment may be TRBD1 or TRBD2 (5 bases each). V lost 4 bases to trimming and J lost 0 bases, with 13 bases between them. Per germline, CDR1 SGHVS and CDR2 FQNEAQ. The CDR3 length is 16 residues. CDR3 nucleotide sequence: TGTGCCAGCAGCTGGGACCCCCGTCTCTCCTACAATGAGCAGTTCTTC. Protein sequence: CASSWDPRLSYNEQFF.

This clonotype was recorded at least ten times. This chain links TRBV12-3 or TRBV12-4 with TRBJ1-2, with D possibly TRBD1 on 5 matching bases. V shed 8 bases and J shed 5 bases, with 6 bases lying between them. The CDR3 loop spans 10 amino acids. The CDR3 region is CASGGYGYTF. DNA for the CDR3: TGTGCCAGCGGGGGGTATGGCTACACCTTC.

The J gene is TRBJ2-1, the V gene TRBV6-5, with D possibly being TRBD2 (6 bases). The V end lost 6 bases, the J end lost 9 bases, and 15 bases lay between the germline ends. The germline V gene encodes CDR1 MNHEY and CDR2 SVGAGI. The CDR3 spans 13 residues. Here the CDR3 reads CASSTLVGGEQFF. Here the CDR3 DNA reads TGTGCCAGCAGCACACTCGTGGGGGGTGAGCAGTTCTTC.

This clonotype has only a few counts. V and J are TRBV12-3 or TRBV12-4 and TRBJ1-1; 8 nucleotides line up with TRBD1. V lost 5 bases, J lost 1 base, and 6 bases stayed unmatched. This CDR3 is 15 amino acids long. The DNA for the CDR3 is TGTGCCAGCAGTATCTGGACAGGGCCGAACACTGAAGCTTTCTTT. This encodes CASSIWTGPNTEAFF.